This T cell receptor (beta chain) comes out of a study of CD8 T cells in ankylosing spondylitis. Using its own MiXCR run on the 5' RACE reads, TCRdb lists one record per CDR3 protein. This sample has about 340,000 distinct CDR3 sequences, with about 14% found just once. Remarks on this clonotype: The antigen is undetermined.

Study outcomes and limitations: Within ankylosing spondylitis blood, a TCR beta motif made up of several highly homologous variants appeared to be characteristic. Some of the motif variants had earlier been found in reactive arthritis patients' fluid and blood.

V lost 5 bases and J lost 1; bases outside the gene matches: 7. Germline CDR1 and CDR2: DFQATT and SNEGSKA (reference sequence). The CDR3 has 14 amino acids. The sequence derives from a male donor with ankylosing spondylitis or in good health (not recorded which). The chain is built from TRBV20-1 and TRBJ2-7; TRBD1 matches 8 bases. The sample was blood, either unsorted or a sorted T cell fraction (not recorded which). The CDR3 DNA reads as TGCAGTGCTTCTGGACAGGGAAGGTCCTACGAGCAGTACTTC. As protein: CSASGQGRSYEQYF.